This T cell receptor (beta chain) was captured in a study of T cells in Graves' hyperthyroidism and ophthalmopathy. On the study more broadly: Peripheral blood was obtained at initial diagnosis, preceding any treatment.

Graves' hyperthyroidism showing no ophthalmopathy progression within 18 months was considered stable. Amplified TCR beta CDR3 regions derived from RNA transcripts. During a first-round RT-PCR of the TCR CDR3, the HTBI primer set was used. Using its own MiXCR run on the multiplex PCR reads, TCRdb lists one record per CDR3 protein. The table lists about 290,000 distinct CDR3 sequences, roughly an eighth of them singletons. This clonotype was observed many times. Germline trimming cut 2 bases from V and 1 base from J; bases unmatched to any gene: 3. The CDR3 loop spans 15 amino acids. Germline V lookup: CDR1 SGHRS, CDR2 YFSETQ.

The sample taken for sequencing was blood. This chain joins TRBV5-1 and TRBJ2-1, with TRBD2 matching 7 bases. The sequence was obtained from a woman between 40 and 55 years old with Graves' hyperthyroidism. CDR3 sequence: CASSLVAGSYNEQFF. In DNA form, the CDR3 reads TGCGCCAGCAGCTTAGTAGCGGGTTCCTACAATGAGCAGTTCTTC. Together with reference TRBV5-1 and TRBJ2-1, the CDR3 gives the full variable domain: KAGVTQTPRYLIKTRGQQVTLSCSPISGHRSVSWYQQTPGQGLQFLFEYFSETQRNKGNFPGRFSGRQFSNSRSEMNVSTLELGDSALYLCASSLVAGSYNEQFFGPGTRLTVL.